Listed here are 21 T cell receptor beta chains from one sample, sequenced in a study of T cells in women clearing cervical HPV infection. TCRdb's copy holds only in-frame clones and misses some; the assay was immunoSEQ multiplex PCR. Recorded for this sample: about 35,000 clones. Sequencing was done on a sample of blood buffy coat. The receptors were gathered from a woman aged 18-70 years with a cervical HPV16 infection that either progressed to CIN3+ or cleared (not recorded which).

The CDR3 bases that were read are TGTGCCAGCAGCTCCCGACCTAGCGGCCGATACGAG. It codes for CASSSRPSGRYE. Given in full, the CDR3 is CASSSRPSGRYEQYF. V is TRBV11-2 and J is TRBJ2-7; TRBD2 matches 7 bases. Read data end 3 residues before the CDR3 end; the end is taken from the germline J gene. This CDR3 spans 15 amino acids. Per the germline V gene, CDR1 is SGHAT and CDR2 is FQNNGV. The V and J ends lost 4 bases and 4 bases, in that order; junction bases with no gene match: 10.

Comment on this clone: A junction end diverges from the germline sequence, so it may reflect a read error. The CDR3 end is not reached by the read, which stops 3 residues before it; the germline J gene fills it in. The sample carries other DNA sequences with the same CDR3. The chain employs TRBV7-9 and TRBJ1-3; 8 nucleotides line up with TRBD1. The CDR3 sequence is 14 residues long. Germline CDR1 SEHNR, CDR2 FQNEAQ (reference sequence). CDR3 DNA (partial): TGTGCCAGCGGACAGGGCCCCTCTGGAAACACT. This gives the protein CASGQGPSGNT. In full, the CDR3 reads CASGQGPSGNTIYF.

For this clone: Read coverage stops 3 residues before the CDR3 terminus; the germline J gene supplies the remainder. The rearrangement uses TRBV10-3 and TRBJ1-1; perhaps TRBD1 as D (5 bases). The CDR3 sequence is 14 residues long. Trimming pared 4 bases from V and 1 base from J, leaving 10 bases between. Germline-derived CDR1 and CDR2 are ENHRY and SYGVKD. CDR3 region: CAISVARENTEAFF. CDR3 DNA, as far as it was read: TGTGCCATCAGTGTAGCCAGGGAGAACACTGAA.

As to this clone: The read ends 3 residues shy of where the CDR3 ends; the end is completed using the germline J gene. This chain connects TRBV12-3 or TRBV12-4 to TRBJ2-7, with a possible D match to TRBD1 (7 bases). V was cut by 3 bases and J by 4 bases, with 13 bases left in between. This CDR3 comprises 14 residues. This CDR3 reads CASSFNQGGYEQYF. The covered CDR3 bases are TGTGCCAGCAGTTTTAACCAGGGGGGATACGAG.

A note on this clone: The sequence runs out 3 residues before the end of the CDR3; the remainder is reconstructed from the germline J gene. J is TRBJ2-5 and V is TRBV5-4; D is undetermined. This CDR3 is 13 amino acids long. Trimming stripped 2 bases from V and 2 bases from J, with 7 bases between. Germline V gene sequence: CDR1 SGHNT, CDR2 YYREEE (reference sequence). CDR3 DNA, as far as it was read: TGTGCCAGCAGCTTTGACTCTCAAGAGACC. Residues: CASSFDSQET. The full CDR3 protein reads CASSFDSQETQYF.

CDR3 DNA (partial): TGTGCCAGCAGTTACCCCCGGGACAGGGTTGTTGAA. Protein sequence: CASSYPRDRVVE. The whole CDR3 reads CASSYPRDRVVEAFF. This chain links TRBV6-2 or TRBV6-3 with TRBJ1-1; TRBD1 agrees at 9 bases. The sequenced fragment ends 3 residues before the CDR3 boundary, so the rest is inferred from the germline J gene. This CDR3 spans 15 amino acids. The trim removed 2 bases at V and 7 bases at J, leaving 8 bases unmatched. Germline CDR1 MNHEY, CDR2 SVGEGT.

Notes on this clone: Read coverage stops 3 residues before the CDR3 terminus; the germline J gene supplies the remainder. The V and J genes are TRBV11-2 and TRBJ2-7, with TRBD1 matching 7 bases. V shed 4 bases and J 0 bases; nucleotides not matched to a gene: 3. CDR1 SGHAT and CDR2 FQNNGV come from the germline V gene. This CDR3 has 14 amino acids. The DNA read from the CDR3 is TGTGCCAGCAGCTACTGGACAGGCTCCTACGAG. Residues: CASSYWTGSYE. The complete CDR3 protein is CASSYWTGSYEQYF.

With respect to this clone: The read ends 3 residues before the CDR3 terminus; that terminus is restored from the germline J gene. The chain links TRBV19 to TRBJ1-5, with D possibly matching TRBD1 (5 bases). Germline V gene lookup returns CDR1 LNHDA and CDR2 SQIVND (reference sequence). The CDR3 has 15 residues. V was trimmed by 1 base and J by 4 bases, leaving 11 bases between them. The DNA read from the CDR3 is TGTGCCAGTAGTATAGTGGGGGGGTCAAATCAGCCC. Translation: CASSIVGGSNQP. The entire CDR3 protein reads CASSIVGGSNQPQHF. Supplemented by reference TRBV19 and TRBJ1-5, the full variable domain reads DGGITQSPKYLFRKEGQNVTLSCEQNLNHDAMYWYRQDPGQGLRLIYYSQIVNDFQKGDIAEGYSVSREKKESFPLTVTSAQKNPTAFYLCASSIVGGSNQPQHFGDGTRLSIL.

As for this clone: The sequence runs out 3 residues before the end of the CDR3; the remainder is reconstructed from the germline J gene. The chain carries TRBV6-2 or TRBV6-3 and TRBJ1-1; TRBD1 is a possible D gene (5 bases). Germline V CDR1 and CDR2: MNHEY, SVGEGT. The CDR3 length is 13 residues. The covered CDR3 bases are TGTGCCAGCAGTTCAGGGTCTCCGAAGCTA. Protein sequence: CASSSGSPKL. The full CDR3 reads CASSSGSPKLAFF.

As concerns this clone: The CDR3 end lies 3 residues beyond the end of the read and is filled in from the germline J gene. The rearrangement joins TRBV19 to TRBJ2-1; D is uncertain. This CDR3 is 15 amino acids long. Trimming shortened V by 7 bases and J by 1 base, and 14 bases separated the two germline ends. Germline CDR1 LNHDA, CDR2 SQIVND (reference sequence). The sequenced part of the CDR3 DNA is TGTGCCAGTAAGTCACAGAGGCTGTCCTACAATGAG. This codes for CASKSQRLSYNE. The full CDR3 sequence reads CASKSQRLSYNEQFF.

Comment on this clone: One end of the junction is discordant with germline, which a read error may explain. Read data end 3 residues before the CDR3 end; the end is taken from the germline J gene. The V call is TRBV30, the J call TRBJ1-2; D uncertain. Germline assignment: CDR1 GTSNPN and CDR2 SVGIG (reference sequence). This CDR3 contains 14 residues. The CDR3 bases that were read are TGTGCCTGGAGCCGCCTAGCGGGGTTCTATGAC. Protein product: CAWSRLAGFYD. From start to end, the CDR3 is CAWSRLAGFYDYTF.

Turning to this clone: The CDR3 end lies 3 residues beyond the end of the read and is filled in from the germline J gene. The chain recombines TRBV4-1 with TRBJ1-2, with 9 bases fitting TRBD1. The CDR3 runs to 14 residues. The V segment lost 6 bases and the J segment 5 bases; nucleotides outside the gene matches: 7. The germline V gene has CDR1 MGHRA and CDR2 YSYEKL. Incomplete CDR3 DNA: TGCGCCAGCAGGGAACAGGGGGCGGGTTATGGC. This sequence encodes CASREQGAGYG. The whole CDR3 protein is CASREQGAGYGYTF.

Note on this clone: With the read ending 3 residues before the CDR3 end, the germline J gene is used to fill in that end. The chain recombines TRBV2 with TRBJ2-3; 7 bases agree with TRBD2. V lost 7 bases, J lost 0 bases, and 7 bases stayed unmatched. The CDR3 extends over 15 amino acids. CDR1 and CDR2 from the germline V gene are SNHLY and FYNNEI. CDR3 region: CASTGVGGSTDTQYF. Partial CDR3 DNA: TGTGCCAGCACGGGGGTGGGGGGGAGCACAGATACG.

In the case of this clone: The read terminates 3 residues ahead of where the CDR3 ends, so the germline J gene completes it. J is TRBJ2-2 and V is TRBV28; 9 bases map to TRBD1. The CDR3 is made up of 15 amino acids. Unmatched junction bases numbered 8, after V lost 6 bases and J lost 6 bases. Germline CDR1 and CDR2: MDHEN and SYDVKM. The sequenced part of the CDR3 DNA is TGTGCCAGCAGCCAGGACAGGGGTGTGGCCGGGGAG. Its translation: CASSQDRGVAGE. The whole CDR3 sequence reads CASSQDRGVAGELFF.

Details on this clone: The read gets to within 3 residues of the CDR3 end, and the germline J gene fills in the rest. The chain is built from TRBV6-1 and TRBJ2-3, with D unresolved. This CDR3 spans 12 amino acids. Per germline, CDR1 MNHNS and CDR2 SASEGT. The CDR3 protein is CASSEVRETQYF. Incomplete CDR3 DNA: TGTGCCAGCAGTGAAGTCAGAGAGACG.

To note about this clone: The read gets to within 3 residues of the CDR3 end, and the germline J gene fills in the rest. This chain connects TRBV20-1 to TRBJ2-3; a weak D match, TRBD2 (5 bases). CDR3 length equals 14 residues. Germline V CDR1 and CDR2: DFQATT, SNEGSKA (reference sequence). V was shortened by 5 bases and J by 0 bases, with 12 bases between the two germline ends. Partial CDR3 DNA: TGCAGTGCTCGCCGCGGGCCTAGCACAGATACG. Translating gives CSARRGPSTDT. The full CDR3 is CSARRGPSTDTQYF.

Details on this clone: The CDR3 goes on 3 residues after the read ends, and that part is filled in from the germline J gene. The chain carries TRBV30 and TRBJ2-2, with D tentatively TRBD2 (5 bases). The CDR3 extends over 14 amino acids. Germline lookup yields CDR1 GTSNPN and CDR2 SVGIG (reference sequence). The DNA read from the CDR3 is TGTGCCTGCTTGAATAAGCGGAGATCCGACGTG. It translates to CACLNKRRSDV. The CDR3, in full, reads CACLNKRRSDVLFF.

Worth noting for this clone: The read stops 3 residues short of the end of the CDR3; the missing end is completed from the germline J gene. The chain employs TRBV2 and TRBJ1-4, with 8 bases lining up with TRBD1. Germline CDR1 SNHLY, CDR2 FYNNEI. V shed 8 bases, J shed 0 bases, and the junction held 17 bases outside the gene matches. The CDR3 covers 19 residues. The sequenced CDR3 bases are TGTGCCAGCGGAAACTTCCGGGACAGGCCCCTTGCAACTAATGAAAAA. Protein product: CASGNFRDRPLATNEK. The full-length CDR3 reads as CASGNFRDRPLATNEKLFF.

On this clone itself: Other DNA sequences in the sample encode the same CDR3. This CDR3 is CASSIQGAGANVLTF. CDR3 DNA, as far as it was read: TGTGCCAGTAGTATACAGGGCGCTGGGGCCAACGTC. The chain combines TRBV19 with TRBJ2-6, with a possible D match to TRBD1 (5 bases). The read is 3 residues too short to cover the CDR3 end, so that end is filled in from the germline J gene. CDR1 and CDR2 (germline): LNHDA, SQIVND (reference sequence). The CDR3 spans 15 residues. V gave up 2 bases and J gave up 2 bases, with 7 bases separating them.

With respect to this clone: The read comes to an end 3 residues before the CDR3 does, leaving the germline J gene to fill in the end. The genes are TRBV7-9 and TRBJ2-4; TRBD1 aligns across 7 bases. This CDR3 spans 14 amino acids. The germline V gene encodes CDR1 SEHNR and CDR2 FQNEAQ (reference sequence). CDR3 in amino acids: CASSLNDRENGQYF. CDR3 bases read: TGTGCCAGCAGCTTAAATGACAGGGAGAATGGT.

In regard to this clone: Sequencing ends 3 residues short of the CDR3 end; the germline J gene provides the rest. The V and J genes are TRBV5-1 and TRBJ2-3; no firm D call. V dropped 0 bases and J dropped 1 base, with 9 bases sitting between them. The CDR3 is 15 residues long. Germline assignment: CDR1 SGHRS and CDR2 YFSETQ. The CDR3 spells CASSLGLVGTDTQYF. The CDR3 DNA, read in part, is TGCGCCAGCAGCTTGGGGTTAGTTGGCACAGATACG.